The clone carrying this T cell receptor (beta chain) has only a few counts. Its target is unknown. PCR employed 60 Vbeta and 13 Jbeta primers. Repertoires were generated with immunoSEQ multiplex PCR, while TCRdb's copy carries only in-frame clones and drops some. The sample shows 150,000 or so clones, around 73% of them seen only once. This sample was included in a study of cytomegalovirus exposure and HLA in healthy donors. Findings and limits, study-wide: Data from an earlier analysis indicated that most TCR beta V segments were productive either about 87% or about 30% of the time. In presence/absence analyses, roughly uniform sequencing depth across donors was assumed.

This CDR3 is built from 14 residues. The V and J ends lost 5 bases and 8 bases respectively, with 13 bases between them. Germline loops: CDR1 MNHEY, CDR2 SVGAGI. Donors in the study were healthy people who gave bone marrow. The chain couples TRBV6-5 to TRBJ1-6, with D possibly being TRBD1 (6 bases). The sample was PBMCs. The TCR sequence derives from a female donor in good health and CMV-seronegative. Here the CDR3 reads CASSTRGRDSPLHF. In nucleotides, the CDR3 is TGTGCCAGCAGTACCAGGGGTAGGGATTCACCCCTCCACTTT.